This T cell receptor beta chain was recorded in a study of T-cell reconstitution after alpha-beta-depleted transplantation in children. J lost 10 bases, V lost 0 bases, and 8 bases had no gene match. Germline V gene sequence: CDR1 SNHLY, CDR2 FYNNEI. The CDR3 is 15 amino acids. At least ten counts were recorded for this clonotype. Its antigen is undetermined. Library preparation (for TCRbeta) was performed with unique molecular identifiers. Each CDR3 protein is one row after TCRdb ran MiXCR on the PCR reads. The sample records over 45,000 distinct CDR3 sequences, about a tenth being singletons. Study-wide results and caveats: Several patients had high TCRbeta diversity at day 60; it came from surviving recipient T cells and thymic progenitors. T cells produced anew were the main source of T-cell counts and diversity one year after transplant. Expanded graft clones, several hundred of them, were reportedly the source of alpha-beta T cells about two months after transplant.

The origin of this receptor is a male patient aged 2-9 years who had a stem cell transplant for chronic granulomatous disease, so the T cells may come from the graft donor. The starting material was PBMCs, mostly from graft donor cells, obtained 60 days after TCRalphabeta/CD19-depleted stem cell transplant. This chain connects TRBV2 to TRBJ2-1; TRBD2 agrees at 8 bases. The CDR3 protein is CASSEAVVAGSEQFF. CDR3 bases: TGTGCCAGCAGTGAAGCGGTAGTAGCGGGATCCGAGCAGTTCTTC.